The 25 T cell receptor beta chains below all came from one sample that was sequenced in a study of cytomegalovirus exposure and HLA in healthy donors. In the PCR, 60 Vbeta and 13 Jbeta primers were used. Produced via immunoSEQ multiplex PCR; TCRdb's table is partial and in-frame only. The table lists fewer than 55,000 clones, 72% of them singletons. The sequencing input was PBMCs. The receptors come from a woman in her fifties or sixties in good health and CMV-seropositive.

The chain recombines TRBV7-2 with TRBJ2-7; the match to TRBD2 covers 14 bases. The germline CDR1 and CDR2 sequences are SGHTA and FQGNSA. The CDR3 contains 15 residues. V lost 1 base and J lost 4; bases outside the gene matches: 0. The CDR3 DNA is TGTGCCAGCAGCTTAGGACTAGCGGGAGGGTACGAGCAGTACTTC. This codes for CASSLGLAGGYEQYF.

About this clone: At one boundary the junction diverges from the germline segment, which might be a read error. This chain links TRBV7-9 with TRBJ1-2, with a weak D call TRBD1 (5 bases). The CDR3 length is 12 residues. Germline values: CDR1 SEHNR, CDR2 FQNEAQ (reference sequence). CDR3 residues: CSSSPGGYGYTF. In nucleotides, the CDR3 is TGTTCCAGCAGCCCGGGGGGTTATGGCTACACCTTC.

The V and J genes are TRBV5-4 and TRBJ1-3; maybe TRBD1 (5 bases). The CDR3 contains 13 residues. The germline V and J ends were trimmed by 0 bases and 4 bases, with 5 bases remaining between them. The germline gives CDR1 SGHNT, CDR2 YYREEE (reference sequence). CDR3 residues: CASSLDRGNTIYF. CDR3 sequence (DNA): TGTGCCAGCAGCTTGGACAGGGGAAACACCATATATTTT. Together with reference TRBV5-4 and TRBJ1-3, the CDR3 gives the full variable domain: ETGVTQSPTHLIKTRGQQVTLRCSSQSGHNTVSWYQQALGQGPQFIFQYYREEENGRGNFPPRFSGLQFPNYSSELNVNALELDDSALYLCASSLDRGNTIYFGEGSWLTVV.

The CDR3 region is CASSTGGGSTDTQYF. CDR3 sequence (DNA): TGTGCCAGCAGCACGGGGGGAGGTAGCACAGATACGCAGTATTTT. This chain uses TRBV5-4 with TRBJ2-3, with TRBD2 matching over 7 bases. CDR3 length: 15 amino acids. Germline V gives CDR1 SGHNT, CDR2 YYREEE (reference sequence). V trimming: 4 bases; J trimming: 0 bases; junction bases outside the gene matches: 5.

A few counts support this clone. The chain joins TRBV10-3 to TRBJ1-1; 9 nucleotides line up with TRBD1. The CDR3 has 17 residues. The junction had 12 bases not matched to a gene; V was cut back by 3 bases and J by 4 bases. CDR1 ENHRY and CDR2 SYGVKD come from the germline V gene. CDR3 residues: CAISEGNRGRRGTEAFF. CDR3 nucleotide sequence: TGTGCCATCAGTGAAGGTAACAGGGGGCGTAGAGGCACTGAAGCTTTCTTT.

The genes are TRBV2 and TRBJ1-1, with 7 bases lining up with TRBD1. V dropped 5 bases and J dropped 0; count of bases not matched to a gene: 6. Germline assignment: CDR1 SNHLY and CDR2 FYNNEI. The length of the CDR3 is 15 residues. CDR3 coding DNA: TGTGCCAGCAGTCCCGAACAGGGGATGAACACTGAAGCTTTCTTT. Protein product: CASSPEQGMNTEAFF.

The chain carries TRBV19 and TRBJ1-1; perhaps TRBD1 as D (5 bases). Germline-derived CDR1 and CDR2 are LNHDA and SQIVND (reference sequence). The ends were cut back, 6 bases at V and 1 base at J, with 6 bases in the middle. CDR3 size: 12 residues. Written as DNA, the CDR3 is TGTGCCAGTAGGGACACGAACACTGAAGCTTTCTTT. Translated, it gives CASRDTNTEAFF. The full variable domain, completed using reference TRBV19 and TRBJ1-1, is DGGITQSPKYLFRKEGQNVTLSCEQNLNHDAMYWYRQDPGQGLRLIYYSQIVNDFQKGDIAEGYSVSREKKESFPLTVTSAQKNPTAFYLCASRDTNTEAFFGQGTRLTVV.

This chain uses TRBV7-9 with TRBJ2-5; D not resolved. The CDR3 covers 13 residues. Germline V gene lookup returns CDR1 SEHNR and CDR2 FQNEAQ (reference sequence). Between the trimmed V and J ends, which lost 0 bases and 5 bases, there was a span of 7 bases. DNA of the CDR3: TGTGCCAGCAGCTTAGCGAACTTGGAGACCCAGTACTTC. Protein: CASSLANLETQYF.

The CDR3 loop is CASSQGAFYEQYF. The CDR3 nucleotides are TGTGCCAGTAGCCAGGGGGCATTCTACGAGCAGTACTTC. The chain employs TRBV19 and TRBJ2-7, with TRBD1 identical over 8 bases. The ends lost 6 bases at V and 3 bases at J; junction bases unmatched: 4. In germline, CDR1 is LNHDA, CDR2 SQIVND (reference sequence). The CDR3 runs 13 residues.

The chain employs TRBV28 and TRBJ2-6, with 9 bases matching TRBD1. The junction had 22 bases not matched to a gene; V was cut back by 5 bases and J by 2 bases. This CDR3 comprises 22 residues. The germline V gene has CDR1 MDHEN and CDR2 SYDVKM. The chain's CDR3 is CASSPHPPLQGAKLAGANVLTF. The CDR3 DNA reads TGTGCCAGCAGTCCCCACCCGCCCTTACAGGGGGCGAAGTTGGCTGGGGCCAACGTCCTGACTTTC.

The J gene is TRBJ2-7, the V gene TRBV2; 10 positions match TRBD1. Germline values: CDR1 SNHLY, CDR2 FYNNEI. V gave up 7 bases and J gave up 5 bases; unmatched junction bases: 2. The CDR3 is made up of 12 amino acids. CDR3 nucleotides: TGTGCCAGCAAGACAGGGGGCCACGAGCAGTACTTC. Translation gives CASKTGGHEQYF.

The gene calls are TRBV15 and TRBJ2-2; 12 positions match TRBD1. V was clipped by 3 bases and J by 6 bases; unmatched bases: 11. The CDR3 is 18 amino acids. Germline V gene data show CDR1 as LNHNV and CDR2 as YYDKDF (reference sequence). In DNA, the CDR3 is TGTGCCACCAGCAGTCACCGGGACAGGGGGCGACTGGCCGGGGAGCTGTTTTTT. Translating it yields CATSSHRDRGRLAGELFF.

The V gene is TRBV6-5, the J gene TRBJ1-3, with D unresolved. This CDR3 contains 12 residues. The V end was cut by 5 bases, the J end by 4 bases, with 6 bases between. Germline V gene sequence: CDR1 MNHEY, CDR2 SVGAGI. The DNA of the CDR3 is TGTGCCAGCAGTCCGGGAGGAAACACCATATATTTT. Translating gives CASSPGGNTIYF.

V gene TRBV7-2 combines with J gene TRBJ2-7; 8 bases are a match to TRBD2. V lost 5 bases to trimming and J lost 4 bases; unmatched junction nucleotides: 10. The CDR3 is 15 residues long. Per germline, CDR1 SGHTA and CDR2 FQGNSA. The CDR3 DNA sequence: TGTGCCAGCAGCATAAATCCGGGAGGGGGATACGAGCAGTACTTC. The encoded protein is CASSINPGGGYEQYF.

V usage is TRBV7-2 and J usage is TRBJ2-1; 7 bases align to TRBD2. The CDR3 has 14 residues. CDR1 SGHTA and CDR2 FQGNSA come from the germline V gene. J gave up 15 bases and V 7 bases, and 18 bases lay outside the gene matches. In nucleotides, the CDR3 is TGTGCCAGCACCTTGGGTGGGGGGGTGACCCAGGCGTTCTTC. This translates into CASTLGGGVTQAFF.

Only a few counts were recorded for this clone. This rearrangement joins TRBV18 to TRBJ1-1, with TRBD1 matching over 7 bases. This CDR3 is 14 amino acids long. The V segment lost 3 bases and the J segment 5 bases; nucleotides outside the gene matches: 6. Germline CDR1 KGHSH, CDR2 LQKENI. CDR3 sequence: CASSPQGGGTEAFF. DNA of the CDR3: TGTGCCAGCTCACCCCAGGGGGGCGGGACTGAAGCTTTCTTT.

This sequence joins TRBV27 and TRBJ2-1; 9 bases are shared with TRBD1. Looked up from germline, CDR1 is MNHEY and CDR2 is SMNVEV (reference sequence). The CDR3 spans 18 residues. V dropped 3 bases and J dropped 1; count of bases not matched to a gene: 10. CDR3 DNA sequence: TGTGCCAGCAGTTTCAAATTTCCACAGGGGGCTTCCTACAATGAGCAGTTCTTC. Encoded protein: CASSFKFPQGASYNEQFF.

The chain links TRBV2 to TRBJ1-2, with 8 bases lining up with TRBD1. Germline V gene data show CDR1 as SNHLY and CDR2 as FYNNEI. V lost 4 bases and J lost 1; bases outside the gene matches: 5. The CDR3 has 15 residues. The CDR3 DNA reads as TGTGCCAGCAGTGGGAGGACAGGGTTTAACTATGGCTACACCTTC. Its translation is CASSGRTGFNYGYTF.

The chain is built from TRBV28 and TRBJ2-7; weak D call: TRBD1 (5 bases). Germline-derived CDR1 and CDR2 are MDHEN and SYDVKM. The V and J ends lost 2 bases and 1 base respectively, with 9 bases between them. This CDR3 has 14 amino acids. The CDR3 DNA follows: TGTGCCAGCAGTTTACCTACAGGTTCCTACGAGCAGTACTTC. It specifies CASSLPTGSYEQYF. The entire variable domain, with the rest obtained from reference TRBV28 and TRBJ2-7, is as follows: DVKVTQSSRYLVKRTGEKVFLECVQDMDHENMFWYRQDPGLGLRLIYFSYDVKMKEKGDIPEGYSVSREKKERFSLILESASTNQTSMYLCASSLPTGSYEQYFGPGTRLTVT.

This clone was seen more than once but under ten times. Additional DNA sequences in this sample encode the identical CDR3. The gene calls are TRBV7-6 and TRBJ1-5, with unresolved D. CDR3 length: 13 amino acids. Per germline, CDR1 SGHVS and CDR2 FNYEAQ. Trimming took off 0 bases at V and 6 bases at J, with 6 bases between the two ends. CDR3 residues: CASSLAPGQPQHF. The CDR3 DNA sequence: TGTGCCAGCAGCTTAGCTCCCGGTCAGCCCCAGCATTTT.

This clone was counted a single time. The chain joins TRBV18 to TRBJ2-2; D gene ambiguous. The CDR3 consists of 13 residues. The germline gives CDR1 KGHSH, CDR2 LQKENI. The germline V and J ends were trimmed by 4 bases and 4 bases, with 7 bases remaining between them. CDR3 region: CASSHDITGELFF. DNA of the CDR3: TGTGCCAGCTCACATGACATCACCGGGGAGCTGTTTTTT.

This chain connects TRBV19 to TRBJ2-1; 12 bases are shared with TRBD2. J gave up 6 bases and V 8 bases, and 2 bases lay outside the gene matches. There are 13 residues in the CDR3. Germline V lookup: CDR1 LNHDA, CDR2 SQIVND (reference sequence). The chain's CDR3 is CASGGLAGNEQFF. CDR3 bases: TGTGCCAGTGGGGGACTAGCGGGCAATGAGCAGTTCTTC.

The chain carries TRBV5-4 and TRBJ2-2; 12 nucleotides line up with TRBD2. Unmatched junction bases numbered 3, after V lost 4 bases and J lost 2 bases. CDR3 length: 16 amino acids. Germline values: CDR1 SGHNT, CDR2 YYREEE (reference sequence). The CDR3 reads CASSVGLAGNTGELFF. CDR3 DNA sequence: TGTGCCAGCAGCGTGGGACTAGCGGGTAACACCGGGGAGCTGTTTTTT.

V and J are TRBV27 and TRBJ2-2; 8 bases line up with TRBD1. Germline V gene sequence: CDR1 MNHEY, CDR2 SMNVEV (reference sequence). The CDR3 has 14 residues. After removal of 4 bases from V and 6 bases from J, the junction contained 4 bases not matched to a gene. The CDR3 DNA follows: TGTGCCAGCAGTTCAACGGACAGGGCCGGGGAGCTGTTTTTT. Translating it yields CASSSTDRAGELFF.

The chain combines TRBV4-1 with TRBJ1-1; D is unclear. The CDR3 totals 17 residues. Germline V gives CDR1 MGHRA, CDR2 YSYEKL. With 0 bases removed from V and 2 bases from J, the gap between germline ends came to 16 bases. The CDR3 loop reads CASSQEGRPGINTEAFF. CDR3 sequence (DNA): TGCGCCAGCAGCCAAGAAGGCAGGCCCGGGATCAACACTGAAGCTTTCTTT.